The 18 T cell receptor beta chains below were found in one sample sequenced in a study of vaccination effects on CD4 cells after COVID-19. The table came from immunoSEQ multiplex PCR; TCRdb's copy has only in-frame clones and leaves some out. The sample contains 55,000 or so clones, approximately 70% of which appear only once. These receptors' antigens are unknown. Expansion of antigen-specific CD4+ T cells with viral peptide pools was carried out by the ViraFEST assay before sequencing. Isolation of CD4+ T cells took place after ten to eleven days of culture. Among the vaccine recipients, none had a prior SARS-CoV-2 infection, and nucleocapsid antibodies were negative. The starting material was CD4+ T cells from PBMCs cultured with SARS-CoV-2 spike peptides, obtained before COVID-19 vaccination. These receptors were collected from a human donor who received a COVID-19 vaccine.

The CDR3, as DNA: TGCGCCAGCAGCTTGGAGTCTGGTTATGATGAAAAACTGTTTTTT. It specifies CASSLESGYDEKLFF. V and J are TRBV5-1 and TRBJ1-4, with D uncertain. Trimming cost V 0 bases and J 6 bases, with 12 bases left between them. The CDR3 is 15 amino acids. The V gene's germline CDR1 is SGHRS and CDR2 YFSETQ.

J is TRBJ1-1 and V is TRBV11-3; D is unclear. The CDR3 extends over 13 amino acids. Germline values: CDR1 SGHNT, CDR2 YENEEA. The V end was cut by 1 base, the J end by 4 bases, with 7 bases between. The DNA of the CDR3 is TGTGCCAGCAGCTTAGGAAGGAGCACTGAAGCTTTCTTT. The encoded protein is CASSLGRSTEAFF.

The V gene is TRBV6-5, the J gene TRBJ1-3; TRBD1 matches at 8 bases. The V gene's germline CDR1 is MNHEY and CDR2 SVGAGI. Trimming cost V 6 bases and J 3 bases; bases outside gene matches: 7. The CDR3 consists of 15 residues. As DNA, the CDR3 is TGTGCCAGCAGACGCGGACAGGGCCGTGGAAACACCATATATTTT. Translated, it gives CASRRGQGRGNTIYF.

The CDR3 here is CASSEVGRNQPQHF. Written as DNA, the CDR3 is TGTGCCAGCAGTGAAGTGGGCAGAAATCAGCCCCAGCATTTT. The chain couples TRBV2 to TRBJ1-5; D is unresolved. Germline V gene sequence: CDR1 SNHLY, CDR2 FYNNEI. There are 14 residues in the CDR3. Between the trimmed V and J ends, which lost 1 base and 4 bases, there was a span of 8 bases.

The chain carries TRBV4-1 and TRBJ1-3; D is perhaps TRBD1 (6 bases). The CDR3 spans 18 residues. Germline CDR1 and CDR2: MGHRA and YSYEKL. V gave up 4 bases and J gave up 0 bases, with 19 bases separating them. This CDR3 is CASSRARGPLTSGNTIYF. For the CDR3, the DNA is TGCGCCAGCAGCCGAGCCCGGGGGCCTCTCACCTCTGGAAACACCATATATTTT.

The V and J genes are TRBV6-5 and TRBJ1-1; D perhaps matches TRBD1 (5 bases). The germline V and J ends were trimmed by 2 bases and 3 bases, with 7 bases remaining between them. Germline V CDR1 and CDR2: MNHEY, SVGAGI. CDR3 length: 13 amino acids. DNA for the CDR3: TGTGCCAGCAGTTACCGGGACGACACTGAAGCTTTCTTT. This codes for CASSYRDDTEAFF.

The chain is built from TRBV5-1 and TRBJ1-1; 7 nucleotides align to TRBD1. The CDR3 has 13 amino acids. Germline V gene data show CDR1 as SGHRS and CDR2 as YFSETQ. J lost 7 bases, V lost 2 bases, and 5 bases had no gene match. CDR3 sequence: CASSFRQGGEAFF. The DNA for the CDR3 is TGCGCCAGCAGCTTTCGGCAGGGGGGTGAAGCTTTCTTT.

DNA for the CDR3: TGTGCCAGCAGTGAAGGGGGGGCAGGGGGCGCCTATGGCTACACCTTC. This gives the protein CASSEGGAGGAYGYTF. The chain carries TRBV6-1 and TRBJ1-2, with TRBD1 matching over 8 bases. The junction had 8 bases not matched to a gene; V was cut back by 1 base and J by 4 bases. This CDR3 is 16 amino acids long. The germline V gene has CDR1 MNHNS and CDR2 SASEGT.

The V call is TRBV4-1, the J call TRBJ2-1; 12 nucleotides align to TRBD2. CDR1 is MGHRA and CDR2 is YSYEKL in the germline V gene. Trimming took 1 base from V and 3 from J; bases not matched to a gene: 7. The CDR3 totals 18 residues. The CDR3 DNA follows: TGCGCCAGCAGCCAAGGTCGGACTAGCGGGATGAACTACAATGAGCAGTTCTTC. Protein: CASSQGRTSGMNYNEQFF.

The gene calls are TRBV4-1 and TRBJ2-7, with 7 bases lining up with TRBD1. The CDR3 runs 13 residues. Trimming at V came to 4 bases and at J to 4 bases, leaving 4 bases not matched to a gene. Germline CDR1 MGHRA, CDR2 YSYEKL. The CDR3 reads CASSPVRGYEQYF. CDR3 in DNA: TGCGCCAGCAGCCCCGTCAGGGGGTACGAGCAGTACTTC.

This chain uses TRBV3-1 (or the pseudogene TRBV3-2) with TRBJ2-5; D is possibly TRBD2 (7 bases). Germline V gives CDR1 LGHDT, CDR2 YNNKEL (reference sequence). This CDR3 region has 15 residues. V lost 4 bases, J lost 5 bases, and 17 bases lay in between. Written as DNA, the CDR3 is TGTGCCAGCAGCCCGGCTGCGGGGGCCGACGAGACCCAGTACTTC. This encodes CASSPAAGADETQYF.

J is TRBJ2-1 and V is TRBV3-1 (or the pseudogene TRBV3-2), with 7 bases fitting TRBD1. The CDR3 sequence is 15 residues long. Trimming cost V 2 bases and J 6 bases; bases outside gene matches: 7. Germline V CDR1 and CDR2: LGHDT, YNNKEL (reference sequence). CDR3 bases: TGTGCCAGCAGCCAATTTACGGGACAGTTCAATGAGCAGTTCTTC. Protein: CASSQFTGQFNEQFF.

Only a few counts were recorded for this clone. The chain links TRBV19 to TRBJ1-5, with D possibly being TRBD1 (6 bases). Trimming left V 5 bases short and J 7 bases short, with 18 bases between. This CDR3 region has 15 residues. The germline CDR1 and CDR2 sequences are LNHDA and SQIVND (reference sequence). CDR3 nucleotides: TGTGCCAGTAGTCATCGAACAGGGAACCACCAGCCCCAGCATTTT. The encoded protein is CASSHRTGNHQPQHF.

In nucleotides, the CDR3 is TGCGCCAGCAGCTTGAATCCGGGACAGGGGTCCTACAATGAGCAGTTCTTC. Its translation is CASSLNPGQGSYNEQFF. The V call is TRBV5-1, the J call TRBJ2-1; 10 nucleotides line up with TRBD1. Germline trimming cut 1 base from V and 1 base from J; bases unmatched to any gene: 5. This CDR3 has 17 amino acids. Germline lookup yields CDR1 SGHRS and CDR2 YFSETQ.

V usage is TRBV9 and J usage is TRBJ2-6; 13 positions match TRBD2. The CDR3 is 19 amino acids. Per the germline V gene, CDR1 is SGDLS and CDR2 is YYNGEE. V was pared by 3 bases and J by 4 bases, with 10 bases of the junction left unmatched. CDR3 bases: TGTGCCAGCAGCGGATCGGGACTAGCGGGGTTCCGGGGGGCCAACGTCCTGACTTTC. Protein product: CASSGSGLAGFRGANVLTF. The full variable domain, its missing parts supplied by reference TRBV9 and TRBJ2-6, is DSGVTQTPKHLITATGQRVTLRCSPRSGDLSVYWYQQSLDQGLQFLIQYYNGEERAKGNILERFSAQQFPDLHSELNLSSLELGDSALYFCASSGSGLAGFRGANVLTFGAGSRLTVL.

CDR3 in DNA: TGTGCCAGCAGCTGGGAGGTGACAGGGGGTAACACTGAAGCTTTCTTT. It is translated as CASSWEVTGGNTEAFF. The rearrangement joins TRBV7-9 to TRBJ1-1, with 9 bases fitting TRBD1. Germline assignment: CDR1 SEHNR and CDR2 FQNEAQ (reference sequence). This CDR3 has 16 amino acids. V gave up 4 bases and J gave up 2 bases; unmatched junction bases: 8.

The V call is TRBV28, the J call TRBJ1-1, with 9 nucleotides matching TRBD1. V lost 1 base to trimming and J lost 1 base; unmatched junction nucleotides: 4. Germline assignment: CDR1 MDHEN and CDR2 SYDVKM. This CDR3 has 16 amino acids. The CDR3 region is CASSLSQGAPNTEAFF. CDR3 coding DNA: TGTGCCAGCAGTTTATCACAGGGGGCGCCGAACACTGAAGCTTTCTTT. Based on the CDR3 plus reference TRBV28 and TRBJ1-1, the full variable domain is DVKVTQSSRYLVKRTGEKVFLECVQDMDHENMFWYRQDPGLGLRLIYFSYDVKMKEKGDIPEGYSVSREKKERFSLILESASTNQTSMYLCASSLSQGAPNTEAFFGQGTRLTVV.

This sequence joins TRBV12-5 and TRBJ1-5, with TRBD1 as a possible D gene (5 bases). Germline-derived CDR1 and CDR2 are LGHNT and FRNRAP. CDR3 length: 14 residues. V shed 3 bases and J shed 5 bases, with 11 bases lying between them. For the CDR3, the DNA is TGTGCTAGTGGTTTTCTTACAGGCGATCAGCCCCAGCATTTT. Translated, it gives CASGFLTGDQPQHF.